A selection of T cell receptor beta chains follows, all from one sample in a study of T-cell reconstitution after alpha-beta-depleted transplantation in children. TCRdb itself ran the PCR reads through MiXCR, one entry per CDR3 protein. The sample includes approximately 400,000 distinct CDR3 sequences, about a sixth of them seen just once. The sequenced sample was PBMCs, mostly from graft donor cells, obtained 360 days after TCRalphabeta/CD19-depleted stem cell transplant. The receptors were gathered from a boy in the first two years of life who had a stem cell transplant for Wiskott-Aldrich syndrome, so the T cells may come from the graft donor. Both conserved end residues are part of each CDR3. D genes are given only for firm matches. Clone size is stated in some rows and not others, as once, few, many or a class when expanded.

cdr3_length,d_call,v_call,clone_size,j_call,cdr3_nt,cdr3_aa
14,-,TRBV2,few,TRBJ2-5,TGTGCCAGCAGTGAAATAGGGGGGCAAGAGACCCAGTACTTC,CASSEIGGQETQYF
13,-,TRBV6-1,few,TRBJ2-1,TGTGCCAGCAGCCCTACCCGGGGGTCTGAGCAGTTCTTC,CASSPTRGSEQFF
19,-,TRBV4-2,-,TRBJ2-6,TGTGCCAGCAGCCAAGATAGCCCCGGCGCAGGGGTTGGGGCCAACGTCCTGACTTTC,CASSQDSPGAGVGANVLTF
15,-,TRBV4-3,-,TRBJ2-1,TGCGCCAGCAGCCAAGGGGAGACTAGTGTGGATGAGCAGTTCTTC,CASSQGETSVDEQFF
13,TRBD1,TRBV11-1,-,TRBJ2-1,TGTGCCAGCAGACAAAGCGCAGGGGGTGAGCAGTTCTTC,CASRQSAGGEQFF
15,-,TRBV11-2,-,TRBJ2-5,TGTGCCAGCAGCCCCCTTTCGAGGGATCAAGAGACCCAGTACTTC,CASSPLSRDQETQYF
12,TRBD1,TRBV27,-,TRBJ1-6,TGTGCCAGCAAGGGACAGAATTCACCCCTCCACTTT,CASKGQNSPLHF
14,TRBD2,TRBV11-3,few,TRBJ2-1,TGTGCCAGCAGCTTAGCGGGAGGGCCTACTGAGCAGTTCTTC,CASSLAGGPTEQFF
14,-,TRBV12-3/TRBV12-4,-,TRBJ2-7,TGTGCCAGCAGTTTAGCGCGACAGATCCACGAGCAGTACTTC,CASSLARQIHEQYF
15,TRBD2,TRBV7-9,-,TRBJ2-1,TGTGCCAGCAGCTTAGAGGCGGGAGCCTACAATGAGCAGTTCTTC,CASSLEAGAYNEQFF
15,-,TRBV4-1,many,TRBJ2-1,TGCGCCAGCAGCCAAGTTGCCAGCCTCTACAATGAGCAGTTCTTC,CASSQVASLYNEQFF
16,-,TRBV21-1,few,TRBJ2-5,TGTGCCAGCAGCCCCCGGGACTCCATAGAGACAGAGACCCAGTACTTC,CASSPRDSIETETQYF
12,TRBD2,TRBV10-3,-,TRBJ2-3,TGTGCCATCAGGGCTAGCGGGGATACGCAGTATTTT,CAIRASGDTQYF
16,-,TRBV5-1,-,TRBJ2-3,TGCGCCAGCAGCTTGCCCAGAGAACCAAGCACAGATACGCAGTATTTT,CASSLPREPSTDTQYF
15,-,TRBV7-8,-,TRBJ1-4,TGTGCCAGCAGCTTAGCGGGGGCTCGGGAGGGAAAACTGTTTTTT,CASSLAGAREGKLFF
15,-,TRBV7-6,few,TRBJ2-5,TGTGCCAGCAGCTTATCGACCCGTTCTCATGAGACCCAGTACTTC,CASSLSTRSHETQYF
12,-,TRBV29-1,few,TRBJ2-6,TGCAGCGTTGATGCTGGGGCCAACGTCCTGACTTTC,CSVDAGANVLTF
12,-,TRBV7-9,-,TRBJ2-7,TGTGCCAGCCGCTTAGGAATCTACGAGCAGTACTTC,CASRLGIYEQYF
13,-,TRBV6-1,-,TRBJ1-5,TGTGCCAGCTCTTCGGGGCGCAATCAGCCCCAGCATTTT,CASSSGRNQPQHF
14,TRBD2,TRBV12-3/TRBV12-4,many,TRBJ2-5,TGTGCCAGCAGACTAGCGGGAGGGCAAGAGACCCAGTACTTC,CASRLAGGQETQYF
14,-,TRBV5-1,few,TRBJ2-3,TGCGCCAGCAAACTAGACCCTAGCACAGATACGCAGTATTTT,CASKLDPSTDTQYF
15,-,TRBV28,few,TRBJ1-5,TGTGCCAGCAGCTCCGGGGGTCCCACCGGTCAGCCCCAGCATTTT,CASSSGGPTGQPQHF
14,TRBD2,TRBV2,-,TRBJ2-5,TGTGCCAGCAAGAGAAGCGGGAGGGGAGAGACCCAGTACTTC,CASKRSGRGETQYF
15,-,TRBV2,-,TRBJ2-7,TGTGCCAGCAGTGTCCGACGGCAGGTGCTCTACGAGCAGTACTTC,CASSVRRQVLYEQYF
15,-,TRBV6-4,-,TRBJ1-5,TGTGCCAGCAGTGAAAGAAGGAAGAGGAGTCAGCCCCAGCATTTT,CASSERRKRSQPQHF
14,TRBD1,TRBV5-6,few,TRBJ2-4,TGTGCCAGCAGCTTGGAGGGGGCTCTGGGGATTCAGTACTTC,CASSLEGALGIQYF
15,-,TRBV28,-,TRBJ2-5,TGTGCCAGCAGTTTGAAGGCCCTTTTCCAAGAGACCCAGTACTTC,CASSLKALFQETQYF
19,TRBD2,TRBV11-1,-,TRBJ2-1,TGTGCCAGCAGCCCGCGGACTAGCGGGGGGCACAGCTCCTACAATGAGCAGTTCTTC,CASSPRTSGGHSSYNEQFF
13,-,TRBV12-3/TRBV12-4,-,TRBJ2-1,TGTGCCAGCAGACGTAGACAGTACAATGAGCAGTTCTTC,CASRRRQYNEQFF
14,-,TRBV5-1,-,TRBJ2-7,TGCGCCAGCAGCTTGGTTCCCCCGTCCTACGAGCAGTACTTC,CASSLVPPSYEQYF
15,-,TRBV7-9,-,TRBJ2-5,TGTGCCAGCAGCTTATTTCGGGGGGCCCAGGAGACCCAGTACTTC,CASSLFRGAQETQYF
21,TRBD2,TRBV11-1,-,TRBJ2-1,TGTGCCAGCAGCTTAAGTCAACTAGCGGACCCTCGGCTTTTGCCCTACAATGAGCAGTTCTTC,CASSLSQLADPRLLPYNEQFF
18,TRBD2,TRBV2,few,TRBJ2-1,TGTGCCAGCAGCGGACCGGGACTAGATTCCATTCTCCCCAATGAGCAGTTCTTC,CASSGPGLDSILPNEQFF
15,TRBD1,TRBV5-1,few,TRBJ2-7,TGCGCCAGCAGCCGGACAGGGGGCCTCTACTACGAGCAGTACTTC,CASSRTGGLYYEQYF
16,TRBD2,TRBV27,few,TRBJ2-7,TGTGCCAGCAGCCCCTGGACGGGAGGCCGCTCCTACGAGCAGTACTTC,CASSPWTGGRSYEQYF
12,-,TRBV20-1,few,TRBJ2-7,TGCAGTGCAGCGCAGGGGAGGAACGAGCAGTACTTC,CSAAQGRNEQYF
15,-,TRBV20-1,-,TRBJ2-6,TGCAGTGCTAGAGATGTCCTCTCTGGGGCCAACGTCCTGACTTTC,CSARDVLSGANVLTF
14,TRBD1,TRBV28,few,TRBJ2-7,TGTGCCAGCAGTAACCGGGACAGGGCATGGGAGCAGTACTTC,CASSNRDRAWEQYF
12,TRBD1,TRBV12-3/TRBV12-4,few,TRBJ1-1,TGTGCCAGCAGTTTGACAGGGGCTGAAGCTTTCTTT,CASSLTGAEAFF
12,-,TRBV29-1,once,TRBJ2-3,TGCAGCGTTTCCAAGGGCACAGATACGCAGTATTTT,CSVSKGTDTQYF
14,-,TRBV27,few,TRBJ2-6,TGTGCCAGCAGTTTATATACTGGGGCCAACGTCCTGACTTTC,CASSLYTGANVLTF
15,TRBD1,TRBV2,few,TRBJ1-2,TGTGCCAGCCGCCGGGACAGGGGGGTCGGCTATGGCTACACCTTC,CASRRDRGVGYGYTF
12,-,TRBV24-1,many,TRBJ2-3,TGTGCCACCAGTGATTTTGCGGATACGCAGTATTTT,CATSDFADTQYF
17,-,TRBV15,-,TRBJ2-3,TGTGCCACCAGCAGAGATCGCCCACAGGTCTTAGCGGATACGCAGTATTTT,CATSRDRPQVLADTQYF
11,-,TRBV7-2,-,TRBJ2-3,TGTGCCAGCAGCTCCGGGCTATCGCAGTATTTT,CASSSGLSQYF
13,TRBD1,TRBV4-2,-,TRBJ1-1,TGTGCCAGCAGCCAAGTTACAGGGGCTGAAGCTTTCTTT,CASSQVTGAEAFF
16,-,TRBV6-1,-,TRBJ1-4,TGTGCCAGCAGAACCAGACAGCGCTGGGTTAATGAAAAACTGTTTTTT,CASRTRQRWVNEKLFF
13,-,TRBV20-1,-,TRBJ2-7,TGCAGTGCTAGTCTCAGGTCGGGTGGCGGGCAGTACTTC,CSASLRSGGGQYF
17,TRBD2,TRBV5-4,-,TRBJ2-1,TGTGCCAGCAGCCCCGGACTAGCGGGAGAGGGTTACAATGAGCAGTTCTTC,CASSPGLAGEGYNEQFF
14,-,TRBV11-2,-,TRBJ2-5,TGTGCCAGCAGCTTACGGGCACACCAAGAGACCCAGTACTTC,CASSLRAHQETQYF
13,-,TRBV9,few,TRBJ2-5,TGTGCCAGCAGCGGGACCTTAAAAGAGACCCAGTACTTC,CASSGTLKETQYF
14,-,TRBV5-6,-,TRBJ2-5,TGTGCCAGCAGCCCCGACGGGTTGGGAGAGACCCAGTACTTC,CASSPDGLGETQYF
16,-,TRBV21-1,-,TRBJ2-7,TGTGCCAGCAGCAAAAGGGTGACTAGCGGGGGGTCCGAGCAGTACTTC,CASSKRVTSGGSEQYF
16,TRBD2,TRBV5-1,-,TRBJ2-5,TGCGCCAGCAGCCTCCCAGCGGGGGGAACGAGGGAGACCCAGTACTTC,CASSLPAGGTRETQYF
15,TRBD1,TRBV4-1,-,TRBJ1-1,TGCGCCAGCAGCCACCTAGACAGGGGGCGAACTGAAGCTTTCTTT,CASSHLDRGRTEAFF